This T cell receptor (beta chain) is drawn from a study of blood T cell repertoires in COVID-19. Per germline, CDR1 LGHDT and CDR2 YNNKEL (reference sequence). This CDR3 contains 16 residues. V was clipped by 3 bases and J by 2 bases; unmatched bases: 7. Produced via immunoSEQ multiplex PCR; TCRdb's table is partial and in-frame only. The sample consists of fewer than 300,000 clones, around 88% of them appearing once. Sequenced: peripheral blood. This sequence was found in a man aged 30-40 years with acute or convalescent COVID-19. The rearrangement joins TRBV3-1 (or the pseudogene TRBV3-2) to TRBJ2-7; the match to TRBD1 covers 10 bases. CDR3 loop: CASSHASGTGAYEQYF. The CDR3, as DNA: TGTGCCAGCAGCCATGCTTCCGGGACAGGGGCCTACGAGCAGTACTTC.